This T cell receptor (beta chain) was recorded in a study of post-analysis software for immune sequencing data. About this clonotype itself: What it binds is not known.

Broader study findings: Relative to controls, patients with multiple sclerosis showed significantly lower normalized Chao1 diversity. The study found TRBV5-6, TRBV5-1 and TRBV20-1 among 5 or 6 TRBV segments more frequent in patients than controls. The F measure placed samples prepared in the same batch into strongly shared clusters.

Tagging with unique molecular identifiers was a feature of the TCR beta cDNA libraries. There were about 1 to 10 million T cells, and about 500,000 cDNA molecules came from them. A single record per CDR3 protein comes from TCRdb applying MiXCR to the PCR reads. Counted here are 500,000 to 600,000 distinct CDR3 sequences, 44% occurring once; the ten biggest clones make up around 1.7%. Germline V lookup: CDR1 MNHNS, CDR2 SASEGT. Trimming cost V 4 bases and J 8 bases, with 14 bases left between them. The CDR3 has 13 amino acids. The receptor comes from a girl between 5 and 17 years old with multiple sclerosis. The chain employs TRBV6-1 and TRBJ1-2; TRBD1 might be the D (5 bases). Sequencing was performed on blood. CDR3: CASSGDPTGGYTF. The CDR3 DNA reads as TGTGCCAGCAGTGGAGACCCAACAGGCGGCTACACCTTC.